This entry features one T cell receptor beta chain sequence. This clonotype was detected a few times. There is no known antigen for this receptor. Nothing much larger sits one base from this clone, and base qualities are not available. The data are from a study of T-cell memory formation after mild COVID-19 (dated by TCRdb to 2020 to 2023). Turning to the overall study: Most TCR sequence clusters were specific to one of the two donors. In a couple of donors, T-cell clones that expanded and contracted after mild COVID-19 were tracked by sequencing TCRalpha and TCRbeta repertoires over time. The cohort comprised two young, previously healthy adult volunteers, one female and one male.

Ficoll-Paque density gradient centrifugation was the method used to isolate PBMCs. Instrument on record: Illumina NovaSeq 6000. TCRalpha and TCRbeta cDNA libraries were constructed by 5'RACE with constant-segment primers, with sample barcodes and unique molecular identifiers being introduced. Trizol reagent was used to extract RNA from every sample. Library amplification was performed in two PCR steps, and a second sample barcode and Illumina TruSeq adapters were introduced in the second step. Sequencing of the libraries was done on an Illumina NovaSeq, producing 2 x 150 bp paired-end reads. Turning to the authors' computational methods: With migec v1.2.7, reads were demultiplexed and then collapsed into UMI-guided consensus sequences. Using mixcr v2.1.11, UMI consensuses were aligned to TRA and TRB V and J templates and then assembled into clonotypes. Clonotypes were classified as expanded or contracted when called significant by both edgeR and NoisET, with noise models trained on biological replicates. For edgeR calls, a false discovery rate-adjusted p below 0.01 and a log2 fold-change threshold of 1 were applied. As an exploratory analysis of dynamics, max-normalized trajectories of the 1000 most abundant clonotypes were examined with PCA combined with hierarchical clustering. Separately sequenced CD4+ and CD8+ repertoires were used to assign a CD4 or CD8 phenotype to each responding clone. Through fastp at Q25 and MiXCR, TCRdb rebuilt clones from the public reads, retaining in-frame beta chains. Rows are combined by CDR3 protein, so each entry shows the most common genes and DNA. V and J calls and clone size were set by TCRdb, not the authors. A total of around 200,000 distinct CDR3 sequences appear in this sample, just over 9.5% of them only once. The ten largest clones capture 3.5% of the sample.

Broad study findings and their caveats: Contracting CD4+ clones turned up mainly in the CM and EM memory subsets, whereas EMRA was where CD8+ clones were enriched. Clones that contracted from day 15 to 85 showed balanced CD4/CD8 phenotypes, whereas a second wave of clones that expanded from day 15 to 37 leaned towards CD4+. The second-wave clones that peaked on day 37 were not confirmed to be SARS-CoV-2 specific. Some responding clones were found in pre-infection memory, which suggests that pre-existing cross-reactive memory T cells took part in the SARS-CoV-2 response. The study covered only a couple of mild cases, and larger cohorts including severe cases with pre-infection samples were considered necessary.

The sequence was collected from a man younger than 30 who had mild COVID-19 (a few samples of this study predate the infection). The sample titles of this study are shuffled in the database, so cell type and time point are left out; the donor was told from shared clones. Sequencing was performed on PBMCs or a T cell subset sorted from them (not recorded which).

The CDR3 reads CASSFTGQTQYF. The sequenced DNA is TGTGCCAGCAGTTTCACGGGTCAGACCCAGTACTTC. Here the chain combines TRBV28 and TRBJ2-5; too little of a D gene remains to name it. The CDR3 goes from the cysteine to the phenylalanine over 12 residues. Of the read, only the CDR3 DNA is kept; its 36 bases are in frame from base 1. The germline V gene gives CDR1 as MDHEN and CDR2 as SYDVKM. Between the V and J ends, shortened by 3 bases and 6 bases respectively, the junction contains 8 bases.